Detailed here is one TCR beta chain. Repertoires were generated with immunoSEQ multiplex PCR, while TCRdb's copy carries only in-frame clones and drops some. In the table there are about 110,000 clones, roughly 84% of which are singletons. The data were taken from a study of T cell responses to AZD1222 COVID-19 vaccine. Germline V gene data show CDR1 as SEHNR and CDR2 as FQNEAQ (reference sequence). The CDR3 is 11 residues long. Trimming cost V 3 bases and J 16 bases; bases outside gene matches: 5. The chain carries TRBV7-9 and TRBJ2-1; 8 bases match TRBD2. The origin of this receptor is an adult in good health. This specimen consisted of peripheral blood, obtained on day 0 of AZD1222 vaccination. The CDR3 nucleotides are TGTGCCAGCAGCTTGGGGCGGGGGGCCTTCTTC. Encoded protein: CASSLGRGAFF.